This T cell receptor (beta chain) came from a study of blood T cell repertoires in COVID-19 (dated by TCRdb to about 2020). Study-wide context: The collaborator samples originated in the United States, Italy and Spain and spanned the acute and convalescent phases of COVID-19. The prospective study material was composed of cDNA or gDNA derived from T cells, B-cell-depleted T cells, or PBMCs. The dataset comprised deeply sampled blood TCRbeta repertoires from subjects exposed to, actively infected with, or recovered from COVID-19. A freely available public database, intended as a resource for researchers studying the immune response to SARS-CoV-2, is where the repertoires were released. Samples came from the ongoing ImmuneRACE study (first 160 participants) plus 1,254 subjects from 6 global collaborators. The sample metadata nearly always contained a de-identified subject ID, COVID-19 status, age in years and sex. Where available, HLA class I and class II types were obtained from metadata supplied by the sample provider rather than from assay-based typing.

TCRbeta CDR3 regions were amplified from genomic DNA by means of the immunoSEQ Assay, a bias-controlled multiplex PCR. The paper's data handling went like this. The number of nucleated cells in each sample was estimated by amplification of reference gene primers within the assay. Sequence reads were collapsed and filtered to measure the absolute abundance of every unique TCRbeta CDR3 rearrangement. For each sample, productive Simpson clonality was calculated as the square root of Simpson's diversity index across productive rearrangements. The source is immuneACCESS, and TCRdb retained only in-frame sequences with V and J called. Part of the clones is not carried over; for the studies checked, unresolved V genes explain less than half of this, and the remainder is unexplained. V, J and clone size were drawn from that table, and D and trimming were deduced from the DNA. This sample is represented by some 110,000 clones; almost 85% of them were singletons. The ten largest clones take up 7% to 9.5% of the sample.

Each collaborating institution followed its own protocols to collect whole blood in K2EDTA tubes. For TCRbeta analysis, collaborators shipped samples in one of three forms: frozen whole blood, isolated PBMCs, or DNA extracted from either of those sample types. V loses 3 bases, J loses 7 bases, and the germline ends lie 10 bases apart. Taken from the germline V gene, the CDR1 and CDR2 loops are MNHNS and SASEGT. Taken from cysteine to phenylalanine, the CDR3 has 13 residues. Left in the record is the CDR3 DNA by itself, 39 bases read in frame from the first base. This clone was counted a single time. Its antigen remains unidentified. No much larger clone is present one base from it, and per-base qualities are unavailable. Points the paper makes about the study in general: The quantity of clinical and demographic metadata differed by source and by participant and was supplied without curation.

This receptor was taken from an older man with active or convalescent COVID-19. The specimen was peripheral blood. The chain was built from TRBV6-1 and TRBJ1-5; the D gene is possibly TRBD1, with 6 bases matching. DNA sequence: TGTGCCAGCAGTGACGTAGGGGGACAGCCCCAGCATTTT. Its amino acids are CASSDVGGQPQHF.